The clone carrying this T cell receptor (beta chain) has just a few counts. What it binds is not known. This sample is part of a study of cytomegalovirus exposure and HLA in healthy donors. General study points: A later analysis appeared to link common viral pathogens to several of the most significant clusters. Serostatus for CMV was the only available immune exposure information.

The CDR3 length is 14 residues. V dropped 5 bases and J dropped 6; count of bases not matched to a gene: 9. Germline CDR1 and CDR2: SQVTM and ANQGSEA. It was with 60 Vbeta and 13 Jbeta primers that the PCR ran. The data were produced by immunoSEQ multiplex PCR, yet TCRdb's version contains in-frame clones alone and is incomplete. The sample includes around 64,000 clones, 55% to 65% of them seen just once. The sequence was obtained from a woman aged 45-60 years in good health and CMV-seronegative. What was sequenced was PBMCs. This chain connects TRBV29-1 to TRBJ1-2; 10 nucleotides agree with TRBD1. The CDR3 spells CSVQSGTGANGYTF. DNA of the CDR3: TGCAGCGTTCAGTCCGGGACAGGGGCGAATGGCTACACCTTC. The whole variable domain, remainder taken from reference TRBV29-1 and TRBJ1-2, is SAVISQKPSRDICQRGTSLTIQCQVDSQVTMMFWYRQQPGQSLTLIATANQGSEATYESGFVIDKFPISRPNLTFSTLTVSNMSPEDSSIYLCSVQSGTGANGYTFGSGTRLTVV.